The 13 T cell receptor beta chains below were found in one sample sequenced in a study of cytomegalovirus exposure and HLA in healthy donors. Primers: 60 Vbeta forward and 13 Jbeta reverse. TCRdb's table, derived via immunoSEQ multiplex PCR, lists solely in-frame clones and lacks some. The sample includes roughly 54,000 clones. Sample: PBMCs. The receptors shown here come from a woman aged 30 to 39 in good health and CMV-seropositive.

As DNA, the CDR3 is TGTGCCAGCAGCCGAACGGGGGCGGGGGACACTGAAGCTTTCTTT. Residues: CASSRTGAGDTEAFF. The chain is built from TRBV7-9 and TRBJ1-1; maybe TRBD1 (6 bases). V lost 5 bases and J lost 3, with 16 bases in between. Looked up from germline, CDR1 is SEHNR and CDR2 is FQNEAQ (reference sequence). This CDR3 has 15 residues.

The chain combines TRBV7-6 with TRBJ1-5; 8 nucleotides align to TRBD1. The CDR3 is 14 residues long. Per the germline V gene, CDR1 is SGHVS and CDR2 is FNYEAQ. V lost 3 bases to trimming and J lost 6 bases; unmatched junction nucleotides: 4. The CDR3 DNA follows: TGTGCCAGCAGCTTGGGGACAGGACCTCAGCCCCAGCATTTT. This sequence encodes CASSLGTGPQPQHF. The whole variable domain, filled in from reference TRBV7-6 and TRBJ1-5, reads GAGVSQSPRYKVTKRGQDVALRCDPISGHVSLYWYRQALGQGPEFLTYFNYEAQQDKSGLPNDRFSAERPEGSISTLTIQRTEQRDSAMYRCASSLGTGPQPQHFGDGTRLSIL.

The chain has TRBV5-5 and TRBJ1-1; maybe TRBD1 (6 bases). This CDR3 spans 14 amino acids. Germline loops: CDR1 SGHKS, CDR2 YYEKEE (reference sequence). Between the trimmed V and J ends, which lost 4 bases and 4 bases, there was a span of 14 bases. The CDR3: CASSTTGWGTEAFF. Written as DNA, the CDR3 is TGTGCCAGCAGCACTACAGGGTGGGGCACTGAAGCTTTCTTT.

J is TRBJ1-1 and V is TRBV4-1, with D possibly matching TRBD1 (5 bases). Deletions cut 3 bases from V and 3 bases from J, with 14 bases between. This CDR3 comprises 15 residues. The germline V gene encodes CDR1 MGHRA and CDR2 YSYEKL. The CDR3 spells CASSQDLPGYTEAFF. Here the CDR3 DNA reads TGCGCCAGCAGCCAGGACCTCCCAGGGTACACTGAAGCTTTCTTT.

V usage is TRBV30 and J usage is TRBJ1-2; D may be TRBD1 (6 bases). Trimming left V 2 bases short and J 4 bases short, with 14 bases between. In germline, CDR1 is GTSNPN, CDR2 SVGIG (reference sequence). This CDR3 contains 14 residues. The CDR3 loop reads CAWSWTDAGYGYTF. CDR3 sequence (DNA): TGTGCCTGGAGTTGGACAGATGCAGGCTATGGCTACACCTTC.

This chain connects TRBV11-2 to TRBJ1-3; 7 bases fit TRBD1. The CDR3 consists of 15 residues. CDR1 and CDR2 from the germline V gene are SGHAT and FQNNGV. Trimming removed 5 bases from V and 4 bases from J; junction bases left unmatched: 8. CDR3 nucleotides: TGTGCCAGCAGCGACACAGGGGACGACGGAAACACCATATATTTT. This sequence encodes CASSDTGDDGNTIYF.

The chain couples TRBV6-1 to TRBJ2-7, with 14 bases fitting TRBD2. After removal of 4 bases from V and 4 bases from J, the junction contained 3 bases not matched to a gene. Germline V gene sequence: CDR1 MNHNS, CDR2 SASEGT. The length of the CDR3 is 15 residues. The CDR3 DNA reads as TGTGCCAGCAGTGGGGGACTAGCGGGAGTGTACGAGCAGTACTTC. Translated: CASSGGLAGVYEQYF.

Notes on this clone: The junction and the germline gene differ at one end; a read error may be behind it. V gene TRBV18 combines with J gene TRBJ2-7; 8 nucleotides align to TRBD1. Germline V gene lookup returns CDR1 KGHSH and CDR2 LQKENI. The CDR3 length is 13 residues. The CDR3 region is CASSPSGGYGQYF. The CDR3 nucleotides read TGTGCCAGCTCTCCCTCAGGGGGCTACGGGCAGTACTTC.

This clone is identified as medium-sized from frequency. This chain's CDR3 is CASSRRYLAFSTDTQYF. The CDR3 region has the DNA TGTGCCAGCAGCAGAAGATATCTAGCGTTTAGCACAGATACGCAGTATTTT. The rearrangement joins TRBV5-6 to TRBJ2-3; tentatively, D is TRBD2 (6 bases). The CDR3 totals 17 residues. Trimming cost V 4 bases and J 0 bases, with 18 bases left between them. The germline gives CDR1 SGHDT, CDR2 YYEEEE.

The V gene is TRBV7-9, the J gene TRBJ2-7; 10 nucleotides agree with TRBD2. The CDR3 covers 15 residues. The junction had 11 bases not matched to a gene; V was cut back by 5 bases and J by 7 bases. Per germline, CDR1 SEHNR and CDR2 FQNEAQ (reference sequence). The CDR3 bases are TGTGCCAGCAGCCGGACTAGCGGCCCTCCGGGGGAGCAGTACTTC. Translating it yields CASSRTSGPPGEQYF.

In DNA, the CDR3 is TGTGCCAGCAGCTCCTCGTTCGCACGGGAGACCCAGTACTTC. It yields the protein CASSSSFARETQYF. The chain employs TRBV13 and TRBJ2-5; the D is unclear. Trimming left V 4 bases short and J 5 bases short, with 14 bases between. CDR3 length: 14 residues. Germline assignment: CDR1 PRHDT and CDR2 FYEKMQ (reference sequence).

The chain couples TRBV30 to TRBJ1-2; D might be TRBD1 (6 bases). Germline V gene lookup returns CDR1 GTSNPN and CDR2 SVGIG (reference sequence). This CDR3 is built from 13 residues. Trimming pared 0 bases from V and 6 bases from J, leaving 11 bases between. Here the CDR3 DNA reads TGTGCCTGGAGTGTAAGGACAGCAGATGGCTACACCTTC. This translates into CAWSVRTADGYTF.

V usage is TRBV5-6 and J usage is TRBJ2-1; D is perhaps TRBD1 (5 bases). The germline V gene encodes CDR1 SGHDT and CDR2 YYEEEE. The CDR3 covers 14 residues. Trimming removed 4 bases from V and 1 base from J, with 9 bases in between. The CDR3 is CASSQGWSYNEQFF. CDR3 coding DNA: TGTGCCAGCAGCCAGGGCTGGTCCTACAATGAGCAGTTCTTC.